The 9 T cell receptor beta chains listed next were all sequenced from one sample in a study of blood T cells in healthy people across ages. A second PCR of about 7 to 12 cycles used a sample-barcoded 5' primer and a J-beta primer mix. TCRdb redid the calling of the 5' RACE reads with MiXCR, one entry per CDR3 protein. The sample lists around 1,700,000 distinct CDR3 sequences; roughly 27% were seen once. Sequenced input: blood. The origin of the receptors is a woman aged 25 to 45 in good health.

The V call is TRBV19, the J call TRBJ2-6; D tentatively reads TRBD1 or TRBD2 (5 bases each). This CDR3 is built from 16 residues. V lost 7 bases and J 3 bases, leaving 16 bases between the germline ends. Germline lookup yields CDR1 LNHDA and CDR2 SQIVND (reference sequence). The CDR3 bases are TGTGCCAGTAACCGGGGCCGAGGGAGTGGGGCCAACGTCCTGACTTTC. Its protein product is CASNRGRGSGANVLTF.

This chain joins TRBV5-5 and TRBJ1-2, with 8 nucleotides matching TRBD1. The CDR3 totals 13 residues. The J segment lost 8 bases and the V segment lost 4 bases, leaving 7 bases of the junction unmatched. Germline V lookup: CDR1 SGHKS, CDR2 YYEKEE (reference sequence). Written as DNA, the CDR3 is TGTGCCAGCAGCACAGGGGACAGGCGCGGCTACACCTTC. As protein: CASSTGDRRGYTF.

The chain uses TRBV24-1 and TRBJ2-1, with 11 bases that match TRBD1. The CDR3 length is 17 residues. The germline V gene has CDR1 KGHDR and CDR2 SFDVKD. V was pared by 2 bases and J by 5 bases, with 7 bases of the junction left unmatched. This CDR3 is CATSDSLGQGVNNEQFF. CDR3 DNA: TGTGCCACCAGTGATTCGTTGGGACAGGGGGTTAACAATGAGCAGTTCTTC.

The chain carries TRBV27 and TRBJ2-3; D remains unclear. CDR3 length: 13 residues. V lost 5 bases to trimming and J lost 4 bases, with 10 bases between them. Looked up from germline, CDR1 is MNHEY and CDR2 is SMNVEV (reference sequence). In DNA form, the CDR3 reads TGTGCCAGCAGTGAAGACATGGCAGATACGCAGTATTTT. It encodes CASSEDMADTQYF.

This clonotype was observed a few times. J is TRBJ2-7 and V is TRBV19; D may be TRBD1 (6 bases). Germline CDR1 reads LNHDA; CDR2 reads SQIVND (reference sequence). The CDR3 extends over 13 amino acids. Trimming pared 0 bases from V and 9 bases from J, leaving 12 bases between. CDR3 nucleotides: TGTGCCAGTAGTATAGAGGGATCAGGGGTGCAGTACTTC. Its translation is CASSIEGSGVQYF.

This clonotype was picked up many times. The chain couples TRBV20-1 to TRBJ2-1; 10 positions agree with TRBD2. The CDR3 spans 17 residues. Trimming cost V 6 bases and J 2 bases; bases outside gene matches: 13. Germline V gene lookup returns CDR1 DFQATT and CDR2 SNEGSKA (reference sequence). The CDR3 is CSAQILAGDQPYNEQFF. CDR3 DNA: TGCAGTGCACAGATTCTAGCGGGAGACCAACCCTACAATGAGCAGTTCTTC.

The V gene is TRBV6-6, the J gene TRBJ2-7, with a possible D match to TRBD1 (6 bases). Germline V lookup: CDR1 MNHNY, CDR2 SVGAGI (reference sequence). Trimming removed 3 bases from V and 5 bases from J, with 11 bases in between. The CDR3 totals 13 residues. In nucleotides, the CDR3 is TGTGCCAGCAGTTATCGGGCAGGGGACGAGCAGTACTTC. Residues: CASSYRAGDEQYF.

V gene TRBV12-3 or TRBV12-4 combines with J gene TRBJ2-7; the match to TRBD1 covers 8 bases. The CDR3 is 14 residues long. The junction had 9 bases not matched to a gene; V was cut back by 4 bases and J by 7 bases. The CDR3 DNA sequence: TGTGCCAGCAGTTCACAGGGGGGTCCGGGAGAGCAGTACTTC. Translating gives CASSSQGGPGEQYF.

This chain links TRBV6-2 or TRBV6-3 with TRBJ2-1; TRBD2 might be the D (5 bases). The CDR3 length is 15 residues. V lost 3 bases and J lost 6, with 15 bases in between. The germline V gene encodes CDR1 MNHEY and CDR2 SVGEGT. CDR3: CASSYGVERSNEQFF. The CDR3 coding sequence is TGTGCCAGCAGTTATGGGGTGGAGCGGTCCAATGAGCAGTTCTTC.